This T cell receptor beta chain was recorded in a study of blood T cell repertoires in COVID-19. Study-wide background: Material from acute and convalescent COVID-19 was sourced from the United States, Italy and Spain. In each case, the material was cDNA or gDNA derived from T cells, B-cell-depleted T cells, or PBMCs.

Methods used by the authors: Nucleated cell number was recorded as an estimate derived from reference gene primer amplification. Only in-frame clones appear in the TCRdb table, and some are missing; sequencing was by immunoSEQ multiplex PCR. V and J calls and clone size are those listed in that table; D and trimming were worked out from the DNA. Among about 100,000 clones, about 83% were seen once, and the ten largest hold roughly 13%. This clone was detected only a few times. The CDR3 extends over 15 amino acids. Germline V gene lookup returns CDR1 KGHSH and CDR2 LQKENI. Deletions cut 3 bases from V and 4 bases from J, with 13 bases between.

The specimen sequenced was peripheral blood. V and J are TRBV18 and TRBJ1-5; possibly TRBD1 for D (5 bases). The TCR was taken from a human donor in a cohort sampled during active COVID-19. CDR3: CASSPPGAGNQPQHF. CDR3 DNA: TGTGCCAGCTCACCGCCTGGGGCAGGGAATCAGCCCCAGCATTTT.